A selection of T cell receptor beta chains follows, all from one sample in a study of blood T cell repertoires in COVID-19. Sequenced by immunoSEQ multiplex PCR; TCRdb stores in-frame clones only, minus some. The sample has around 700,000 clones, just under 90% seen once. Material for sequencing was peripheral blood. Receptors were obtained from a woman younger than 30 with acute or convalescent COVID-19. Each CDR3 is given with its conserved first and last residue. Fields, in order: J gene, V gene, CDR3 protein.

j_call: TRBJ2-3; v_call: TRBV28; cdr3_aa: CASSMGGGTDTQYF
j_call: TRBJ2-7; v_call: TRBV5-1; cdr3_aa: CASSSYSGGMYEQYF
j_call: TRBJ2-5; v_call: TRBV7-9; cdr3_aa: CASSLLLAVETQYF
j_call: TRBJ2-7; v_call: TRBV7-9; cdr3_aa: CASSGRQGYEQYF
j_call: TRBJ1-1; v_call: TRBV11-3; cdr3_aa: CASSLEYMTEAFF
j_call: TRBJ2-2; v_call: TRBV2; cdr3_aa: CASSGASGGSGELFF
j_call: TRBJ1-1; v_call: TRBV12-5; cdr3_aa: CASGTGGTEAFF
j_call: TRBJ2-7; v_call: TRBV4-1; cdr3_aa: CASSQEGTRVYEQYF
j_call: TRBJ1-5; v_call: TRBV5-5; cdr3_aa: CASSFEGGLSNQPQHF
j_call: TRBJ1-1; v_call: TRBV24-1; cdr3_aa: CATSERPGDGEAFF
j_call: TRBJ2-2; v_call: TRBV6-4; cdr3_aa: CASSDSSGSGGIPGELFF
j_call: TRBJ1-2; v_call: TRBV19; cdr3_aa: CASSIQGSTSGYTF
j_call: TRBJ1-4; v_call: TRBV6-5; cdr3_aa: CASSYSSGPNEKLFF
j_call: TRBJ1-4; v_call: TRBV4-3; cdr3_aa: CASSQGGGNNEKLFF
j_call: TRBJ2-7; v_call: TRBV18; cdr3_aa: CASSPTQAAHEQYF
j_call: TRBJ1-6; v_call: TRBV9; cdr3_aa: CASSVEQGNSPLHF
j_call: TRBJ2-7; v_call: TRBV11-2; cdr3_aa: CASSRMSYEQYF
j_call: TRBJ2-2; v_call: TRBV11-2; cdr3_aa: CASSLGGVNTGELFF